This entry lists 20 T cell receptor beta chains sequenced from one sample in a study of neurological immune-mediated disorders. The time point here: longitudinal time-point 2. TCRdb called the 5' RACE reads again in MiXCR, with one record for every CDR3 protein. Here the sample spans fewer than 40,000 distinct CDR3 sequences, around an eighth being singletons. The sequenced material came from PBMCs. Every receptor here comes from a woman aged 40-49 years in good health.

Ten or more counts support this clonotype. The chain's CDR3 is CASSEWRSSTDTQYF. In DNA form, the CDR3 reads TGCGCCAGCAGTGAGTGGCGGAGTAGCACAGATACGCAGTATTTT. V gene TRBV10-2 combines with J gene TRBJ2-3; D gene ambiguous. The CDR3 loop spans 15 amino acids. The V gene's germline CDR1 is WSHSY and CDR2 SAAADI. The V and J ends lost 1 base and 0 bases respectively, with 8 bases between them.

With respect to this clonotype: A clone one base away is much larger, so this may be a read error. This chain joins TRBV20-1 and TRBJ2-1; possibly TRBD1 for D (6 bases). The CDR3 has 13 residues. Germline lookup yields CDR1 DFQATT and CDR2 SNEGSKA (reference sequence). The CDR3: CSARDWGPSERFF. DNA of the CDR3: TGCAGTGCTAGAGATTGGGGGCCCAGTGAGCGGTTCTTC.

This clonotype occurred many times. The V gene is TRBV20-1, the J gene TRBJ2-1, with 7 bases lining up with TRBD2. The CDR3 loop spans 15 amino acids. V lost 0 bases, J lost 8 bases, and 10 bases stayed unmatched. Germline CDR1 reads DFQATT; CDR2 reads SNEGSKA (reference sequence). The CDR3 nucleotides read TGCAGTGCTAGAGAGGCGGGGGTAGTGATCGATGAGCAGTTCTTC. Translated: CSAREAGVVIDEQFF.

Many counts were recorded for this clonotype. The chain is built from TRBV5-1 and TRBJ2-1; 7 bases are a match to TRBD1. Germline V CDR1 and CDR2: SGHRS, YFSETQ. This CDR3 has 14 amino acids. V lost 0 bases and J lost 7; bases outside the gene matches: 4. The CDR3 coding sequence is TGCGCCAGCAGCTTGGGGGACAGTCGAAATGAGCAGTTCTTC. Its translation: CASSLGDSRNEQFF.

The sample holds many counts of this clonotype. The J gene is TRBJ1-2, the V gene TRBV6-2 or TRBV6-3; D is undetermined. Germline values: CDR1 MNHEY, CDR2 SVGEGT. The V end lost 2 bases, the J end lost 6 bases, and 22 bases lay between the germline ends. The CDR3 covers 17 residues. The CDR3: CASSYPRFTRRNNGYTF. CDR3 bases: TGTGCCAGCAGTTACCCCCGGTTCACTAGGAGGAATAATGGCTACACCTTC.

This clonotype was observed many times. This rearrangement joins TRBV29-1 to TRBJ2-5; D is unresolved. In germline, CDR1 is SQVTM, CDR2 ANQGSEA. Trimming removed 5 bases at V and 2 bases at J, with 9 bases between. The CDR3 totals 12 residues. CDR3 sequence: CSVRYAQETQYF. DNA for the CDR3: TGCAGCGTTCGGTACGCTCAAGAGACCCAGTACTTC.

This clonotype was counted many times. This chain uses TRBV29-1 with TRBJ2-5; D may be TRBD2 (6 bases). This CDR3 comprises 11 residues. Trimming pared 8 bases from V and 3 bases from J, leaving 10 bases between. The V gene's germline CDR1 is SQVTM and CDR2 ANQGSEA. The CDR3 protein is CSSREKETQYF. The CDR3 DNA reads as TGCAGCTCCCGGGAGAAAGAGACCCAGTACTTC.

The sample holds many counts of this clonotype. The chain recombines TRBV30 with TRBJ1-2; possible D gene TRBD1, 6 bases. With 8 bases removed from V and 8 bases from J, the gap between germline ends came to 24 bases. The CDR3 sequence is 14 residues long. The germline gives CDR1 GTSNPN, CDR2 SVGIG (reference sequence). CDR3 residues: CAGSNSASGGGYTF. In DNA, the CDR3 is TGTGCCGGAAGCAACAGCGCCTCGGGGGGCGGCTACACCTTC. Variable domain in full (rest from reference TRBV30 and TRBJ1-2): SQTIHQWPATLVQPVGSPLSLECTVEGTSNPNLYWYRQAAGRGLQLLFYSVGIGQISSEVPQNLSASRPQDRQFILSSKKLLLSDSGFYLCAGSNSASGGGYTFGSGTRLTVV.

This clonotype was recorded many times. The chain employs TRBV18 and TRBJ1-1; D ambiguous. CDR1 is KGHSH and CDR2 is LQKENI in the germline V gene. The V gene lost 5 bases and the J gene lost 2 bases, with 21 bases spanning the gap. This CDR3 comprises 17 residues. CDR3 DNA: TGTGCCAGCTCAATATGGGTTGTGAGCGGACTCAACACTGAAGCTTTCTTT. Protein sequence: CASSIWVVSGLNTEAFF.

This clonotype was observed at least ten times. The J gene is TRBJ2-7, the V gene TRBV10-3; 10 bases are shared with TRBD1. Germline CDR1 and CDR2: ENHRY and SYGVKD. V lost 3 bases to trimming and J lost 4 bases; unmatched junction nucleotides: 6. The CDR3 runs 15 residues. DNA for the CDR3: TGTGCCATCAGTGATTCGGGACAGGGGTTTTACGAGCAGTACTTC. Its protein product is CAISDSGQGFYEQYF.

Many counts were recorded for this clonotype. The chain uses TRBV27 and TRBJ2-5; 7 bases line up with TRBD2. CDR1 and CDR2 (germline): MNHEY, SMNVEV (reference sequence). The ends lost 6 bases at V and 2 bases at J; junction bases unmatched: 21. The CDR3 loop spans 19 amino acids. This chain's CDR3 is CASSPQGGLADIKQETQYF. CDR3 bases: TGTGCCAGCAGCCCTCAAGGTGGGCTAGCGGATATAAAACAAGAGACCCAGTACTTC.

There are many counts of this clonotype. J is TRBJ2-1 and V is TRBV2, with D perhaps TRBD2 (5 bases). The V end was cut by 8 bases, the J end by 0 bases, with 17 bases between. The length of the CDR3 is 16 residues. The V gene's germline CDR1 is SNHLY and CDR2 FYNNEI. Here the CDR3 reads CASFLASRNSYNEQFF. The CDR3 coding sequence is TGTGCCAGCTTTTTGGCTAGCCGCAACTCCTACAATGAGCAGTTCTTC.

This clonotype has at least ten counts. The rearrangement uses TRBV4-1 and TRBJ1-6; D is ambiguous. V was clipped by 1 base and J by 8 bases, with 18 bases between them. The germline V gene has CDR1 MGHRA and CDR2 YSYEKL. CDR3 length: 17 residues. The CDR3, as DNA: TGCGCCAGCAGCCAAGGGTGGGCGGCGGGCTTGGATTCACCCCTCCACTTT. This gives the protein CASSQGWAAGLDSPLHF.

Only a few counts were recorded for this clonotype. In DNA form, the CDR3 reads TGTGCCATCACCCCGACATCGGGAGGGACTGAAGCTTTCTTT. It yields the protein CAITPTSGGTEAFF. This chain uses TRBV10-3 with TRBJ1-1; D not resolved. Trimming shortened V by 7 bases and J by 5 bases, and 17 bases separated the two germline ends. The CDR3 is 14 amino acids. CDR1 ENHRY and CDR2 SYGVKD come from the germline V gene.

Many counts were recorded for this clonotype. The chain links TRBV12-3 or TRBV12-4 to TRBJ2-2; possibly TRBD1 or TRBD2 for D (5 bases each). With 2 bases removed from V and 6 bases from J, the gap between germline ends came to 10 bases. This CDR3 comprises 14 residues. CDR3 region: CASSLTSGPGELFF. The CDR3 DNA reads TGTGCCAGCAGTTTAACCTCGGGACCCGGGGAGCTGTTTTTT.

This clonotype came up many times. V gene TRBV7-2 combines with J gene TRBJ2-5; 7 bases map to TRBD2. Losses at the gene ends were 2 bases for V and 3 bases for J; bases not matched to a gene: 6. The germline V gene encodes CDR1 SGHTA and CDR2 FQGNSA. The CDR3 covers 15 residues. CDR3 sequence reads: CASSLPLGGEETQYF. For the CDR3, the DNA is TGTGCCAGCAGCTTACCTCTGGGGGGGGAAGAGACCCAGTACTTC. The variable domain in full, with the rest retrieved from reference TRBV7-2 and TRBJ2-5, is GAGVSQSPSNKVTEKGKDVELRCDPISGHTALYWYRQSLGQGLEFLIYFQGNSAPDKSGLPSDRFSAERTGGSVSTLTIQRTQQEDSAVYLCASSLPLGGEETQYFGPGTRLLVL.

This clonotype was recorded at least ten times. The V call is TRBV6-6, the J call TRBJ2-1, with a tentative D call TRBD2 (6 bases). This CDR3 is built from 13 residues. Trimming shortened V by 8 bases and J by 3 bases, and 11 bases separated the two germline ends. Germline CDR1 and CDR2: MNHNY and SVGAGI (reference sequence). The CDR3 protein is CASRGGLYNEQFF. DNA for the CDR3: TGTGCCAGCCGTGGGGGACTCTACAATGAGCAGTTCTTC.

This clonotype was seen at least ten times. The chain employs TRBV5-6 and TRBJ2-2; the D is unclear. V dropped 0 bases and J dropped 6 bases, with 12 bases sitting between them. CDR1 is SGHDT and CDR2 is YYEEEE in the germline V gene. CDR3 length: 15 amino acids. The CDR3 DNA is TGTGCCAGCAGCTTGGTGCGCTTTGAACCCGGGGAGCTGTTTTTT. This translates into CASSLVRFEPGELFF.

This clonotype has ten or more counts. This rearrangement joins TRBV6-5 to TRBJ2-7; D tentatively fits TRBD1 or TRBD2 (5 bases each). V was cut by 6 bases and J by 3 bases, with 15 bases left in between. Germline V gene data show CDR1 as MNHEY and CDR2 as SVGAGI. The CDR3 has 14 amino acids. This chain's CDR3 is CASSLPGPNYEQYF. The CDR3 DNA reads TGTGCCAGCAGCCTCCCGGGACCGAACTACGAGCAGTACTTC.

This clonotype was detected ten times or more. The chain uses TRBV27 and TRBJ1-5, with D perhaps matching TRBD1 (5 bases). The length of the CDR3 is 14 residues. V lost 8 bases and J lost 4, with 15 bases in between. In germline, CDR1 is MNHEY, CDR2 SMNVEV (reference sequence). CDR3 sequence reads: CASGFGQGNQPQHF. The CDR3 DNA reads as TGTGCCAGCGGCTTCGGGCAGGGAAATCAGCCCCAGCATTTT.